This is a list of T cell receptor beta chains from one sample in a study of OX40 agonist ivuxolimab in advanced cancers. Data came from immunoSEQ multiplex PCR; TCRdb stores just in-frame clones and leaves some out. Here the sample spans roughly 90,000 clones, about 89% being singletons. The sequencing here drew on CD4+ or CD8+ T cells sorted from blood, taken in a trial of the OX40 agonist ivuxolimab. All receptors derive from an adult with an advanced solid tumor such as melanoma, head and neck, liver or kidney cancer. Both conserved end residues are part of each CDR3. A D gene is named only where the DNA matches it firmly. Some rows have no size entry. The others give once, few or many, or a class for an expanded clone.

clone_size j_call v_call d_call cdr3_nt cdr3_aa
. TRBJ2-4 TRBV29-1 TRBD1 TGCAGCGTTGCGACAGGGATGGGTGGAAACATTCAGTACTTC CSVATGMGGNIQYF
. TRBJ1-4 TRBV2 TRBD1 TGTGCCAGCAGGGCAACAGGGGGTGTTGAAAAACTGTTTTTT CASRATGGVEKLFF
. TRBJ1-6 TRBV19 TRBD1 TGTGCCAGTAGTATCTTCCGGGACAGTAATTCACCCCTCCACTTT CASSIFRDSNSPLHF
. TRBJ2-7 TRBV7-8 . TGTGCCAGCAGCTTAGAGCCTCTCTACGAGCAGTACTTC CASSLEPLYEQYF
. TRBJ1-3 TRBV27 . TGTGCCAGCAGTTTATCTTTTCAGGGTCGGTCAGGAAACACCATATATTTT CASSLSFQGRSGNTIYF
. TRBJ2-7 TRBV6-1 TRBD1 TGTGCCAGCAGTGAAAGCCCGGGGACAGCCTACGAGCAGTACTTC CASSESPGTAYEQYF
. TRBJ1-4 TRBV19 . TGTGCCAGTTCGGGGACTGGGGGTTCTGAAAAACTGTTTTTT CASSGTGGSEKLFF
. TRBJ2-3 TRBV4-1 . TGCGCCAGCAGCCAAGACGGGACACTGTACGATACGCAGTATTTT CASSQDGTLYDTQYF
. TRBJ1-2 TRBV10-3 . TGTGCCATCTTCGCCGGGAATCTTTATGGCTACACCTTC CAIFAGNLYGYTF
. TRBJ2-7 TRBV18 . TGTGCCAGCTCACCCGACAGCCACCTGAGCTCCTACGAGCAGTACTTC CASSPDSHLSSYEQYF
. TRBJ1-1 TRBV2 . TGTGCCAGCCATTATAACACTGAAGCTTTCTTT CASHYNTEAFF
. TRBJ2-7 TRBV19 TRBD2 TGTGCCAGTAGTATAGTTAGCGGGGCGGCCTACGAGCAGTACTTC CASSIVSGAAYEQYF
. TRBJ2-1 TRBV7-8 . TGTGCCAGCAGCCCCCCAAAAGCATCCGACACCGGTGAGCAGTTCTTC CASSPPKASDTGEQFF
. TRBJ2-3 TRBV7-7 . TGTGCTAGCAGCTTAGACGGGAGCACAGATACGCAGTATTTT CASSLDGSTDTQYF
. TRBJ2-1 TRBV9 TRBD2 TGTGCCAGCAGCCCCGGACTAGCGGGCGTGTACAATGAGCAGTTCTTC CASSPGLAGVYNEQFF
. TRBJ1-6 TRBV5-6 TRBD1 TGTGCCAGCAGCTTGGATACAGGGGTTAATTCACCCCTCCACTTT CASSLDTGVNSPLHF
. TRBJ1-1 TRBV5-1 . TGCGCCAGCGCAGGCTCTAACACTGAAGCTTTCTTT CASAGSNTEAFF
. TRBJ2-1 TRBV5-6 TRBD2 TGTGCCAGCAGCCTGGGACTAGCGGGAGTTCTTGAGCAGTTCTTC CASSLGLAGVLEQFF
. TRBJ2-7 TRBV29-1 . TGCAGCGTTATGACAAGTAGAACCTACGAGCAGTACTTC CSVMTSRTYEQYF
. TRBJ1-6 TRBV19 TRBD1 TGTGCCAGTAGTACCGGGACAGGGGGGTCACCCCTCCACTTT CASSTGTGGSPLHF
. TRBJ1-2 TRBV29-1 . TGCAGCGCTCGAATACAGGAGAGATATGGCTACACCTTC CSARIQERYGYTF
. TRBJ2-7 TRBV5-4 . TGTGCCAGCAGCTTAGGGCGGGACTCCTACGAGCAGTACTTC CASSLGRDSYEQYF
. TRBJ2-1 TRBV6-4 . TGTGCCAGCAGTGCAAGGGGGGTCTCGAGAACCTACAATGAGCAGTTCTTC CASSARGVSRTYNEQFF
. TRBJ2-7 TRBV7-8 . TGTGCCAGCAGCACTTCGTACTTACAGGGCTACGAGCAGTACTTC CASSTSYLQGYEQYF
. TRBJ2-1 TRBV7-9 . TGTGCCAGCAGCTTGCAGTACAATGAGCAGTTCTTC CASSLQYNEQFF
. TRBJ2-5 TRBV5-4 . TGTGCCAGCAGCTTCAGTGTGGAGACCCAGTACTTC CASSFSVETQYF
. TRBJ2-1 TRBV28 . TGTGCCAGCAGTTTATCCCCCCGAGTAGGCGGGCGGTACAATGAGCAGTTCTTC CASSLSPRVGGRYNEQFF
. TRBJ1-2 TRBV9 . TGTGCCAGCAAAGGTACGGGGGCTGGCGGCTACACCTTC CASKGTGAGGYTF
. TRBJ2-7 TRBV30 . TGTGCCTGGAGTTTACAGTACGAGCAGTACTTC CAWSLQYEQYF
once TRBJ2-1 TRBV5-1 TRBD2 TGCGCCAGCAGCTTGGAGGCGGGAGCCTGGGGTGAGCAGTTCTTC CASSLEAGAWGEQFF
once TRBJ2-7 TRBV4-1 . TGCGCCAGCAGCCAAGCTAGAAACTACGAGCAGTACTTC CASSQARNYEQYF
. TRBJ2-5 TRBV27 . TGTGCCAGCAGTCTACAGGGCTCCGAAGAGACCCAGTACTTC CASSLQGSEETQYF
. TRBJ2-7 TRBV11-1 . TGTGCCAGCAGCTTAGCTGGTTGGCGGGGAGGTGTCTACGAGCAGTACTTC CASSLAGWRGGVYEQYF
. TRBJ2-3 TRBV5-1 TRBD1 TGCGCCAGCAGCCACCTAACGGGACAGGGTCAGACAGATACGCAGTATTTT CASSHLTGQGQTDTQYF
once TRBJ2-1 TRBV27 TRBD2 TGTGCCAGCAGTTCCAGACTAGCGGCGGACTACAATGAGCAGTTCTTC CASSSRLAADYNEQFF
. TRBJ2-7 TRBV21-1 . TGTGCCAGCAGCAAAAGTGGACATCACTCCTCCTACGAGCAGTACTTC CASSKSGHHSSYEQYF
. TRBJ2-3 TRBV5-1 TRBD2 TGCGCCAGCAGTCTAGCGGGAGGCCCGAATACGCAGTATTTT CASSLAGGPNTQYF
. TRBJ2-7 TRBV13 TRBD1 TGTGCCAGCAGCCTTCGGACAGGGTTGCACGAGCAGTACTTC CASSLRTGLHEQYF
. TRBJ2-3 TRBV4-2 . TGTGCCAGCAGCCGCCAAATGGTAGCGGCAGCAGTCGATACGCAGTATTTT CASSRQMVAAAVDTQYF
. TRBJ2-7 TRBV5-1 TRBD2 TGCGCCAGCAGCTTAGCGTCTAGCGGGAGTAACGAGCAGTACTTC CASSLASSGSNEQYF
. TRBJ2-1 TRBV2 TRBD1 TGTGCCAGCAGTGATCGGACAGGGAAGGATGAGCAGTTCTTC CASSDRTGKDEQFF
. TRBJ2-2 TRBV19 . TGTGCCAGTAGTATGGTAGGGTACACCGGGGAGCTGTTTTTT CASSMVGYTGELFF
. TRBJ1-6 TRBV5-6 . TGTGCCAGCAGCGGAGGGGTATCACCCCTCCACTTT CASSGGVSPLHF
. TRBJ1-1 TRBV30 . TGTGCCTGGCGTTCGGTAGGGACTGAAGCTTTCTTT CAWRSVGTEAFF
. TRBJ2-7 TRBV6-1 TRBD2 TGTGCCAGCAGTGAATGGGGGGGCTCCTACGAGCAGTACTTC CASSEWGGSYEQYF
. TRBJ1-1 TRBV7-9 . TGTGCCTGCGGGACGGAGAGGGCTGAAGCTTTCTTT CACGTERAEAFF
. TRBJ1-2 TRBV5-1 . TGCGCCAGCAGTCCCTACGGGGGGCACTATGGCTACACCTTC CASSPYGGHYGYTF
. TRBJ2-6 TRBV18 . TGTGCCAGCTCACCAAATCGGGACTCTGGGGCCAACGTCCTGACTTTC CASSPNRDSGANVLTF